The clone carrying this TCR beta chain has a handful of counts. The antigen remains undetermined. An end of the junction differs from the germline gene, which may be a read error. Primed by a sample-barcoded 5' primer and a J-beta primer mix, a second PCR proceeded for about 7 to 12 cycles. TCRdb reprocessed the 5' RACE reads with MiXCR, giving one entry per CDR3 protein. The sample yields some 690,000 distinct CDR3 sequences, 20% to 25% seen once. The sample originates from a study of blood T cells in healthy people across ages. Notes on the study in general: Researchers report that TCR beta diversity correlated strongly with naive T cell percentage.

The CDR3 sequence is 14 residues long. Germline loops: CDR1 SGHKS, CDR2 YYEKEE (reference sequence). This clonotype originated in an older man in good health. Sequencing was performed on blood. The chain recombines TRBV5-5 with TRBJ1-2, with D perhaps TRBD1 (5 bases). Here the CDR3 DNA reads TGTGCCTGCAGCGCCGGGACGGTACCTTATGGCTACACCTTC. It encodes CACSAGTVPYGYTF.